The 17 T cell receptor beta chains in this list originate from one sample, sequenced in a study of response to subunit inactivated influenza vaccine. TCRdb reprocessed the RT-PCR reads via MiXCR and lists one record per CDR3 protein. The repertoire holds hundreds of thousands of distinct CDR3 sequences, roughly 13% seen once, with 5.5% to 7% in the top ten. The source was PBMCs from blood, collected around two weeks before vaccination. These receptor sequences come from a man in his forties or fifties who received an inactivated influenza vaccine.

The gene calls are TRBV20-1 and TRBJ2-7, with D perhaps TRBD1 (6 bases). The CDR3 is made up of 15 amino acids. Germline-derived CDR1 and CDR2 are DFQATT and SNEGSKA (reference sequence). V shed 6 bases and J shed 2 bases, with 20 bases lying between them. CDR3 nucleotide sequence: TGCAGTGCAACTAACAGGGACCATCGCCCCTACGAGCAGTACTTC. Amino acids: CSATNRDHRPYEQYF.

The J gene is TRBJ1-6, the V gene TRBV30, with TRBD1 matching over 8 bases. The length of the CDR3 is 15 residues. Germline CDR1 GTSNPN, CDR2 SVGIG (reference sequence). The V and J ends lost 1 base and 7 bases, in that order; junction bases with no gene match: 6. The CDR3 sequence: CAWSAYRGNNSPLHF. The DNA of the CDR3 is TGTGCCTGGAGTGCCTACAGGGGGAACAATTCACCCCTCCACTTT.

This clonotype came up many times. The V gene is TRBV6-2 or TRBV6-3, the J gene TRBJ2-1; D remains ambiguous. The V end was cut by 6 bases, the J end by 1 base, with 7 bases between. Germline V gene lookup returns CDR1 MNHEY and CDR2 SVGEGT. This CDR3 has 13 amino acids. The DNA of the CDR3 is TGTGCCAGCAGGCCCGCTTCCTACAATGAGCAGTTCTTC. It encodes CASRPASYNEQFF.

The CDR3 sequence is CASSGRLAGDNEQFF. As DNA, the CDR3 is TGCGCCAGCAGCGGACGACTAGCGGGGGACAATGAGCAGTTCTTC. This chain joins TRBV4-1 and TRBJ2-1, with TRBD2 matching over 12 bases. The CDR3 has 15 amino acids. CDR1 and CDR2 from the germline V gene are MGHRA and YSYEKL. V lost 5 bases to trimming and J lost 5 bases; unmatched junction nucleotides: 4.

This clonotype was observed a few times. J is TRBJ2-2 and V is TRBV5-1; D is unclear. The V end lost 6 bases, the J end lost 0 bases, and 9 bases lay between the germline ends. The CDR3 totals 14 residues. Germline loops: CDR1 SGHRS, CDR2 YFSETQ. CDR3 nucleotides: TGCGCCAGCAACCCACAATCGAACACCGGGGAGCTGTTTTTT. Translating gives CASNPQSNTGELFF.

There are many counts of this clonotype. CDR3 bases: TGCAGTGCTAGAGATCTAGCGGGAGGAGATACGCAGTATTTT. This sequence encodes CSARDLAGGDTQYF. V gene TRBV20-1 combines with J gene TRBJ2-3, with TRBD2 matching 11 bases. The CDR3 is 14 amino acids. J lost 5 bases, V lost 0 bases, and 1 base had no gene match. Germline V CDR1 and CDR2: DFQATT, SNEGSKA (reference sequence).

This clonotype was recorded at least ten times. V and J are TRBV7-2 and TRBJ1-2; possible D gene TRBD1, 6 bases. V lost 4 bases and J lost 2, with 8 bases in between. Germline values: CDR1 SGHTA, CDR2 FQGNSA. The CDR3 is made up of 13 amino acids. DNA of the CDR3: TGTGCCAGCAGCTCAACAGGGAACTATGGCTACACCTTC. Protein sequence: CASSSTGNYGYTF.

This clonotype showed up just a few times. This chain uses TRBV20-1 with TRBJ2-1, with D perhaps matching TRBD1 or TRBD2 (6 bases each). Trimming cost V 4 bases and J 8 bases, with 9 bases left between them. The length of the CDR3 is 11 residues. CDR1 is DFQATT and CDR2 is SNEGSKA in the germline V gene (reference sequence). In DNA, the CDR3 is TGCAGTGCTAAAAGGGGGGATGAGCAGTTCTTC. Its protein is CSAKRGDEQFF.

Only a few counts were recorded for this clonotype. The chain links TRBV21-1 to TRBJ1-2; the table's D gene call, TRBD1, was not cross checked with the DNA. TRBV21-1 is a known pseudogene. The CDR3 covers 18 residues. This CDR3 reads CASSNPSGDPLANYGYTF. As DNA, the CDR3 is TGTGCCAGCAGCAACCCCTCGGGGGACCCCTTAGCTAACTATGGCTACACCTTC.

This clonotype was counted a few times. V usage is TRBV20-1 and J usage is TRBJ1-4; no firm D call. V lost 3 bases to trimming and J lost 8 bases, with 4 bases between them. Germline V gene sequence: CDR1 DFQATT, CDR2 SNEGSKA (reference sequence). The CDR3 is 10 amino acids. CDR3: CSAREEKLFF. In DNA form, the CDR3 reads TGCAGTGCTAGGGAGGAAAAACTGTTTTTT.

The chain recombines TRBV12-3 or TRBV12-4 with TRBJ2-1, with 9 bases identical to TRBD1. V trimming: 3 bases; J trimming: 7 bases; junction bases outside the gene matches: 4. This CDR3 comprises 14 residues. The CDR3 DNA reads as TGTGCCAGCAGTTTCGGACAGGGGAATAATGAGCAGTTCTTC. Translating gives CASSFGQGNNEQFF.

This chain links TRBV12-3 or TRBV12-4 with TRBJ2-7; perhaps TRBD1 as D (5 bases). Trimming took 7 bases from V and 3 from J, leaving 19 bases between them. The CDR3 contains 15 residues. The CDR3 nucleotides read TGTGCCAGCACCCCTAGGGGCCGGTATTTCTACGAGCAGTACTTC. The encoded protein is CASTPRGRYFYEQYF.

This clonotype was counted between two and nine times. The V gene is TRBV12-3 or TRBV12-4, the J gene TRBJ2-2; 9 positions match TRBD1. The CDR3 is 16 amino acids. The J segment lost 3 bases and the V segment lost 5 bases, leaving 7 bases of the junction unmatched. The CDR3 spells CASSAQGASYTGELFF. The DNA for the CDR3 is TGTGCCAGCAGTGCACAGGGGGCAAGCTACACCGGGGAGCTGTTTTTT.

As to this clonotype: Since no conserved phenylalanine or tryptophan closes the CDR3, a read error is the likely cause. The chain joins TRBV6-2 or TRBV6-3 to TRBJ1-6; D is unclear. CDR1 and CDR2 from the germline V gene are MNHEY and SVGEGT. The CDR3 length is 13 residues. V was clipped by 2 bases and J by 3 bases, with 2 bases between them. CDR3 residues: CASSYIYNSPLHL. The DNA of the CDR3 is TGTGCCAGCAGTTACATCTATAATTCACCCCTCCACCTT.

The chain recombines TRBV20-1 with TRBJ2-5, with D hard to call. This CDR3 is built from 13 residues. V was cut by 0 bases and J by 5 bases, with 10 bases left in between. Germline V gives CDR1 DFQATT, CDR2 SNEGSKA (reference sequence). The CDR3 sequence: CSARDPIWETQYF. The DNA for the CDR3 is TGCAGTGCTAGAGATCCCATATGGGAGACCCAGTACTTC.

This clonotype was seen at least ten times. This rearrangement joins TRBV5-5 to TRBJ2-7, with D possibly being TRBD1 (6 bases). Per germline, CDR1 SGHKS and CDR2 YYEKEE (reference sequence). The CDR3 totals 12 residues. V was cut by 7 bases and J by 2 bases, with 10 bases left in between. This CDR3 is CASGRGTYEQYF. CDR3 bases: TGTGCCAGCGGCAGGGGAACCTACGAGCAGTACTTC. Complete variable domain (other parts from reference TRBV5-5 and TRBJ2-7): DAGVTQSPTHLIKTRGQQVTLRCSPISGHKSVSWYQQVLGQGPQFIFQYYEKEERGRGNFPDRFSARQFPNYSSELNVNALLLGDSALYLCASGRGTYEQYFGPGTRLTVT.

This clonotype was picked up a small number of times. The chain couples TRBV4-2 to TRBJ2-3; D not certain. This CDR3 comprises 16 residues. Trimming took 0 bases from V and 2 from J, leaving 12 bases between them. Germline CDR1 reads LGHNA; CDR2 reads YNFKEQ. The CDR3 region is CASSQDSGRPTDTQYF. As DNA, the CDR3 is TGTGCCAGCAGCCAAGATTCGGGCAGACCCACAGATACGCAGTATTTT.